The TCR beta chain described here comes from a study of immune cell composition in non-small cell lung cancer. The length of the CDR3 is 14 residues. Per germline, CDR1 ENHRY and CDR2 SYGVKD. Between the trimmed V and J ends, which lost 4 bases and 2 bases, there was a span of 12 bases. The protocol was immunoSEQ multiplex PCR, while the TCRdb copy is restricted to in-frame clones and leaves out a portion. The sample contains about 3,700 clones, approximately 70% of which appear only once. Findings of the study overall: Squamous carcinomas (approximately 80%) more often had tumour-associated clones >0.5% than adenocarcinomas (33%).

This clone appeared once. Its antigen is still unknown. The sequenced sample consisted of lung tumor tissue. The TCR comes from a human donor with non-small cell lung cancer. The V gene is TRBV10-3, the J gene TRBJ2-7, with D possibly TRBD2 on 6 matching bases. CDR3 amino acids: CAISVPGGTYEQYF. CDR3 DNA: TGTGCCATCAGTGTCCCCGGGGGTACCTACGAGCAGTACTTC.